A selection of T cell receptor beta chains follows, all from one sample in a study of neurological immune-mediated disorders. In TCRdb, the 5' RACE reads were re-called with MiXCR into one record per CDR3 protein. The sample includes almost 85,000 distinct CDR3 sequences, approximately 2.4% of them seen just once. The sequencing sample was made of PBMCs. These receptors were collected from a woman aged 25 to 45 with multiple sclerosis. The CDR3 runs from the conserved cysteine through the conserved F or W. D genes are given only for firm matches. Size is stated as once, few, many, or a class for an expanded clone.

many 15 TRBD2 TRBV28 CASSSGTTAYNEQFF
many 16 . TRBV10-3 CAISAGRVSLPDGYTF
many 15 TRBD2 TRBV5-1 CASSLPSGSSDTQYF
many 16 . TRBV7-2 CASGNRDASLNDEQYF
many 15 TRBD1 TRBV18 CASSPVADRERGYTF
many 15 . TRBV7-6 CASSLYPRQATEAFF
many 13 . TRBV20-1 CSARAGEAGEQFF
many 13 TRBD1 TRBV6-1 CASRLTGNYGYTF
many 15 . TRBV20-1 CSARVSPGGTDTQYF
many 13 TRBD2 TRBV12-3/TRBV12-4 CASSLREQETQYF
many 14 . TRBV12-3/TRBV12-4 CASSIPGHTDTQYF
many 12 TRBD1 TRBV28 CASSLWTGEAFF
many 14 . TRBV6-5 CASSRRVDYNEQFF
many 13 TRBD2 TRBV6-1 CANLAGTYNEQFF
many 16 . TRBV2 CASNSHPRGSYNEQFF
many 15 . TRBV15 CATSRDLDGSVEQYF
many 14 TRBD2 TRBV7-9 CASSLSGSRDEQFF
many 17 . TRBV11-2 CASSPPSPRTISYEQYF
many 14 . TRBV6-1 CASSPKGFQETQYF
many 12 . TRBV25-1 CASSELGDEQYF
many 13 TRBD1 TRBV10-3 CATAPGTENIQYF
many 14 TRBD1 TRBV7-9 CASSSPGQSYEQYF
many 16 TRBD1 TRBV20-1 CSARDGTGGPSWPQHF
many 15 . TRBV7-2 CASSLDGAGYGEAFF
many 14 TRBD2 TRBV27 CASSWSGGNNEQFF
many 15 . TRBV12-3/TRBV12-4 CASSFYGTHAYEQYF